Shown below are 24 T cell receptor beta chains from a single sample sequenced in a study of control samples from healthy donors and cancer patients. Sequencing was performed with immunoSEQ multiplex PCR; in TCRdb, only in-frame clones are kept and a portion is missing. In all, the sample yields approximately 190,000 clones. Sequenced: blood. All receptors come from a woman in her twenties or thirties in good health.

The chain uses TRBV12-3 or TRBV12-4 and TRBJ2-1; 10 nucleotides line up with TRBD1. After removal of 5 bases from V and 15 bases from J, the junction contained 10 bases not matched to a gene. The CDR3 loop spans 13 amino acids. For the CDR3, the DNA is TGTGCCAGCAGTACCGGAGGACAGGGGGTCCCGTTCTTC. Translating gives CASSTGGQGVPFF.

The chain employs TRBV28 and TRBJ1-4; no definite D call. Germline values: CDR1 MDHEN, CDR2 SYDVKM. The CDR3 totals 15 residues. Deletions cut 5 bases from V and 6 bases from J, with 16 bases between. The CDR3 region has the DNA TGTGCCAGCAGTCCCCGACACCCTTGGGATGAAAAACTGTTTTTT. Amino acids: CASSPRHPWDEKLFF.

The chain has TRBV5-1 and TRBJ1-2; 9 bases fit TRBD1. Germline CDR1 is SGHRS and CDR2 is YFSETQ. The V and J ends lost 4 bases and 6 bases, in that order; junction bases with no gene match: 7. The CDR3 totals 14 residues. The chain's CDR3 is CASSAQGARDGYTF. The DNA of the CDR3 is TGCGCCAGCAGCGCACAGGGGGCGCGAGATGGCTACACCTTC.

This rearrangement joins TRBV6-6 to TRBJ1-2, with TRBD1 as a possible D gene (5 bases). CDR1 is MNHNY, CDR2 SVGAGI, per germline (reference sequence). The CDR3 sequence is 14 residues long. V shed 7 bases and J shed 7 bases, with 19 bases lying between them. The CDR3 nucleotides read TGTGCCAGCATTCCCTCGGGGGGTTTGGGTGGCTACACCTTC. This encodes CASIPSGGLGGYTF.

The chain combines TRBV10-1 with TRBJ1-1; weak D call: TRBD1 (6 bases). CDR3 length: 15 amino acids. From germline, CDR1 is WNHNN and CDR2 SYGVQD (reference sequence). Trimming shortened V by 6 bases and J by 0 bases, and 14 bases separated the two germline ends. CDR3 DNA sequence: TGCGCCAGCAGGGCCTTGACAGGTCTGAACACTGAAGCTTTCTTT. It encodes CASRALTGLNTEAFF.

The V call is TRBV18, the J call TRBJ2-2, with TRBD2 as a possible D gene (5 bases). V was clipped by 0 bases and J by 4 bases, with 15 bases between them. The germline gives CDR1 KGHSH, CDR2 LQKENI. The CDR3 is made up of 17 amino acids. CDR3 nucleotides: TGTGCCAGCTCACCACCACTCACCCTAGCCCGCACCGGGGAGCTGTTTTTT. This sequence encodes CASSPPLTLARTGELFF.

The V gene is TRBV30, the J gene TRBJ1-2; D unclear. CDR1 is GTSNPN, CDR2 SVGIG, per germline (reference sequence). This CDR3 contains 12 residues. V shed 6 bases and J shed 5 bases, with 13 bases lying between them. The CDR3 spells CACVLRGYGYTF. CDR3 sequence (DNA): TGTGCCTGCGTCCTCCGAGGGTATGGCTACACCTTC.

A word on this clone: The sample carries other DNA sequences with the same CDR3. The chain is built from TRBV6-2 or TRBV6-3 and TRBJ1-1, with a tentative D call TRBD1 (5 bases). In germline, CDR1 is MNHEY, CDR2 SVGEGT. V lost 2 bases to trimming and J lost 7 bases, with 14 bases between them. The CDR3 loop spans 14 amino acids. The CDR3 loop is CASSYAGGGLEAFF. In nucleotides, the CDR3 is TGTGCCAGCAGTTACGCCGGGGGGGGTCTTGAAGCTTTCTTT.

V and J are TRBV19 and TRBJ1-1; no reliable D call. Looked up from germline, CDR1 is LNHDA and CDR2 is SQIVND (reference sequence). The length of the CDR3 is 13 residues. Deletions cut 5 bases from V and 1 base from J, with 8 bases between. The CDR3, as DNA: TGTGCCAGTAGTGCCGGACCGAACACTGAAGCTTTCTTT. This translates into CASSAGPNTEAFF.

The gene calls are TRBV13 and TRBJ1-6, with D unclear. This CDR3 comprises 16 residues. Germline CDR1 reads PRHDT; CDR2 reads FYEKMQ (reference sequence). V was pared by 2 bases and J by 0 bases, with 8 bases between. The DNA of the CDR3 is TGTGCCAGCAGCTTACCCCAAAGCTCCTATAATTCACCCCTCCACTTT. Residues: CASSLPQSSYNSPLHF.

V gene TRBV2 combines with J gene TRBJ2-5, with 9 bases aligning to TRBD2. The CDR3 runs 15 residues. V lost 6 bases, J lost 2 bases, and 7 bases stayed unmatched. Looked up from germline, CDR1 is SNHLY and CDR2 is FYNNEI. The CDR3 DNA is TGTGCCAGCAGGGGTAGCGGGGGCCGACAAGAGACCCAGTACTTC. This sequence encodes CASRGSGGRQETQYF.

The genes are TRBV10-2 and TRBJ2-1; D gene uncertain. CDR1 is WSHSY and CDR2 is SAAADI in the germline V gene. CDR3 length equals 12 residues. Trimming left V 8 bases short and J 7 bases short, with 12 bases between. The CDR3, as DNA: TGCGCCAGCTCAGCCTCCGGGAATGAGCAGTTCTTC. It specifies CASSASGNEQFF.

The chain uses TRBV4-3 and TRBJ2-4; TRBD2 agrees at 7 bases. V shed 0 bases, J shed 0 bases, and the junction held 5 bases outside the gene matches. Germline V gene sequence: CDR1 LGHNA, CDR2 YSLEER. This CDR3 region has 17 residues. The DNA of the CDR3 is TGCGCCAGCAGCCAAGATCGAGCGGGGCTAGCCAAAAACATTCAGTACTTC. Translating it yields CASSQDRAGLAKNIQYF.

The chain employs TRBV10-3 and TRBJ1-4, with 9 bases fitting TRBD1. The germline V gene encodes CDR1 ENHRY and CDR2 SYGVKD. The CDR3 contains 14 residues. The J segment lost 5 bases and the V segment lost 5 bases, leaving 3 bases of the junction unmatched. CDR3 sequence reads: CAISSGTGNEKLFF. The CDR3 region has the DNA TGTGCCATCAGTTCCGGGACAGGGAATGAAAAACTGTTTTTT.

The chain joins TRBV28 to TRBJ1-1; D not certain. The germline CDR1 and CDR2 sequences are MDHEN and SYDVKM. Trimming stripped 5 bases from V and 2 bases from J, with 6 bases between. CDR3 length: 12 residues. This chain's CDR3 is CASSPRNTEAFF. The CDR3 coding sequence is TGTGCCAGCAGTCCCCGTAACACTGAAGCTTTCTTT.

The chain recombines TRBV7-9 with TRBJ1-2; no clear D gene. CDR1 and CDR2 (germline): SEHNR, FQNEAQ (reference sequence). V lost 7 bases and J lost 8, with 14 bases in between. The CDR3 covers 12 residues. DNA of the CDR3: TGTGCCAGCAAGCAGTCTTGCTTCGGCTACACCTTC. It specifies CASKQSCFGYTF.

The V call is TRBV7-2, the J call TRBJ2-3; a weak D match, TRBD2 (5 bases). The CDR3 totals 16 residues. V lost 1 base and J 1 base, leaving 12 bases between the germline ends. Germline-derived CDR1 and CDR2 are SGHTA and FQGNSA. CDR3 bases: TGTGCCAGCAGCTTAGAAGAGGGCACACGCACAGATACGCAGTATTTT. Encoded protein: CASSLEEGTRTDTQYF.

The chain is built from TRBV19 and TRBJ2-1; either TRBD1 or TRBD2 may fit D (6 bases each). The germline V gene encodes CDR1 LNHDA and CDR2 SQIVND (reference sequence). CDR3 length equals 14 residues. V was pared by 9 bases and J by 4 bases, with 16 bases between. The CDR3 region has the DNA TGTGCCAGGACGACTGGGGGGCCTTACAATGAGCAGTTCTTC. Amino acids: CARTTGGPYNEQFF.

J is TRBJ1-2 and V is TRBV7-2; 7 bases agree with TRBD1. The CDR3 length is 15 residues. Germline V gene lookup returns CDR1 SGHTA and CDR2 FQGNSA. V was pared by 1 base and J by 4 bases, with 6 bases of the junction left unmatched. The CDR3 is CASSLEGQIIYGYTF. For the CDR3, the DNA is TGTGCCAGCAGCTTAGAGGGACAGATAATCTATGGCTACACCTTC. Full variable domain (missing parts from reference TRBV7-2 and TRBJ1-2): GAGVSQSPSNKVTEKGKDVELRCDPISGHTALYWYRQSLGQGLEFLIYFQGNSAPDKSGLPSDRFSAERTGGSVSTLTIQRTQQEDSAVYLCASSLEGQIIYGYTFGSGTRLTVV.

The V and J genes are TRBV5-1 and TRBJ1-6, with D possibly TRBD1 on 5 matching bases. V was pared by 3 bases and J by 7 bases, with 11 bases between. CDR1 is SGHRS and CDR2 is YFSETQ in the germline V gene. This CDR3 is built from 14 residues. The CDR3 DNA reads TGCGCCAGCAGCTGGGACCCAGAGAATTCACCCCTCCACTTT. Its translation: CASSWDPENSPLHF.

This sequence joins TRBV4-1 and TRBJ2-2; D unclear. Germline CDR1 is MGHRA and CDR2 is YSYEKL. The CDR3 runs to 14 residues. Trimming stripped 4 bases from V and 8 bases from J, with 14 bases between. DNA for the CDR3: TGCGCCAGCAGCCCCCGGGCCTTGGGGGGGGAGCTGTTTTTT. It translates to CASSPRALGGELFF.

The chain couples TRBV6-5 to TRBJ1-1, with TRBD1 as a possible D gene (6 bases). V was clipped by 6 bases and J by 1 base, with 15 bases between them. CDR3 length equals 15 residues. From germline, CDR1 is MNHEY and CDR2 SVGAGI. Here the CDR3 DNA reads TGTGCCAGCAGGATCTCCGGGACACAGAACACTGAAGCTTTCTTT. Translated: CASRISGTQNTEAFF.

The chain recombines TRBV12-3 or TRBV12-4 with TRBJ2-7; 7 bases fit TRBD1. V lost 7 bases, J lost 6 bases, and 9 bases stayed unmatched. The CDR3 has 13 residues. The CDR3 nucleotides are TGTGCCAGCACCCTCGAGGGGGCGCGCGAGCAGTACTTC. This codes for CASTLEGAREQYF.

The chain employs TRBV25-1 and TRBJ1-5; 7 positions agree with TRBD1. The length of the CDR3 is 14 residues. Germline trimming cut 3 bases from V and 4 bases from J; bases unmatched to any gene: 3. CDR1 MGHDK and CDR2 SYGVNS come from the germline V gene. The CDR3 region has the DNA TGTGCCAGCAGTGATCCGGGACAGAATCAGCCCCAGCATTTT. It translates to CASSDPGQNQPQHF.